This T cell receptor (beta chain) was sequenced in a study of PD-L1 blockade in urothelial cancer. Across the study: Blood samples had a median of 141,255 T cells.

CDR3 length: 14 residues. The germline V gene encodes CDR1 MNHEY and CDR2 SVGAGI. V gave up 0 bases and J gave up 0 bases, with 6 bases separating them. Documented time point: peripheral blood 6 weeks after treatment start. Disease in patients was locally advanced or metastatic urothelial carcinoma. Each patient gave between 1 and 8 samples of peripheral blood mononuclear cells, which were collected pretreatment and during treatment. TCRdb's table, derived via immunoSEQ multiplex PCR, lists solely in-frame clones and lacks some. The sample lists about 46,000 clones; roughly 84% were seen once. The sequence was collected from a man aged 50 or older with urothelial cancer. V is TRBV6-5 and J is TRBJ2-7; D perhaps matches TRBD1 (5 bases). This specimen was PBMCs, taken around atezolizumab (anti-PD-L1) treatment. The DNA of the CDR3 is TGTGCCAGCAGTTACTCGGGGCCCTCCTACGAGCAGTACTTC. As protein: CASSYSGPSYEQYF.